This T cell receptor beta chain derives from a study of PD-L1 blockade in urothelial cancer (TCRdb year 2017). Some background on the complete study: Every patient began therapy in 2014 and was given atezolizumab 1,200 mg intravenously every 3 weeks. Durable clinical benefit was achieved by nine patients but not by the remaining 20. Blood samples were analyzed at two time points: 3 weeks after treatment start (second dose) and 6 weeks after treatment start. About 90% of the 29 patients were identified as males with urothelial cancer of bladder origin, and a prior smoking history was reported by 18 of 29 patients. Progression-free survival longer than 6 months counted as durable clinical benefit, and TCR features were additionally tested against both progression-free and overall survival. The study, an exploratory multi-omic analysis, examined somatic, immune and clinical correlates of response to PD-L1 blockade with atezolizumab in urothelial cancer. In the same patients, whole exome sequencing and RNA sequencing of pretreatment tumors were performed in addition to TCR sequencing. Twenty-nine patients had pretreatment blood TCR-seq, roughly 24 had at least one posttreatment blood collection, and roughly 24 had tumor TCR-seq. Blood samples gave a median of approximately 150,000 T cells and tens of thousands of unique TCRs, with a median clonality of approximately 0.078. Pretreatment tumor samples, along with matched peripheral blood collected serially before and after atezolizumab treatment, underwent TCR sequencing. An ECOG performance status of 0 or 1 was recorded for the patients, and 0 to 3 prior chemotherapy regimens had been received by the patients.

The time point label, as the study defines it: pretreatment peripheral blood. A total of around 30 patients with locally advanced or metastatic urothelial carcinoma, treated at Memorial Sloan Kettering on a trial protocol, made up the cohort. Peripheral blood mononuclear cells were collected pretreatment and during treatment, at between 1 and 8 total time points per patient. The Qiagen DNeasy Blood extraction kit was used to purify genomic DNA from total PBMCs and tumor samples. PBMCs were collected pretreatment and during treatment, and were isolated and stored as previously described. To estimate absolute template abundance from read counts, synthetic TCR analog templates were spiked into each PCR. The immunoSEQ assay used bias-controlled V and J gene primers to amplify TCRbeta CDR3 regions from genomic DNA. Rearranged TCRbeta segments were sequenced at approximately 20X coverage. The paper's processing steps were these. Clustering was used to correct sequencing errors, and CDR3s were annotated against IMGT to assign V, D and J genes. Downstream analyses used only productive TCRbeta rearrangements and left out out-of-frame or stop-codon sequences. To compute clonality, Shannon entropy was normalized by the log of the number of unique productive sequences and then subtracted from one. Fisher's exact test with Benjamini-Hochberg correction, using a cutoff of adjusted p below 0.01, was how clones that differed between time points or between blood and tumor were identified. Sourced from immuneACCESS, this table was stored by TCRdb with only in-frame sequences that have V and J called. A share of the clones is absent; for the studies checked, an unresolved V gene accounts for under half, and the remainder has no known explanation. From that table come the V and J calls and clone size; the DNA was used to work out D and trimming. Across this sample there are 90,000 to 100,000 clones, with around 87% seen only once. 1.5% to 2% of the sample comes from the top ten.

The full study reports these points: A pretreatment peripheral blood TCR clonality below the median was linked to improved progression-free and overall survival. Among patients with durable benefit, tumor-associated TCR clones showed greater expansion in peripheral blood 3 weeks after treatment started (n of about 21, p = 0.022). Because of the small sample size (n ≈ 27) and the many exploratory analyses performed, the results are intended to be regarded as hypothesis-generating.

Looking up the germline V gene yields CDR1 SGHAT and CDR2 FQNNGV. V trim: 5 bases; J trim: 5 bases; unmatched bases: 8. Counted from cysteine to phenylalanine, this CDR3 has 16 amino acids. The read is trimmed to its CDR3 DNA, 48 bases read in frame from base 1. To note about this clone: No cognate antigen has been identified for it. No much larger clone is present one base from it, and per-base qualities are unavailable.

The rearranged segments are TRBV11-2 and TRBJ2-3; 12 central bases correspond to TRBD2. The sequences come from PBMCs, collected around atezolizumab (anti-PD-L1) treatment. The sequence was obtained from a man in his sixties with urothelial cancer. For the CDR3, the sequence is CASSVLAGGLIDTQYF. The DNA sequence is as follows: TGTGCCAGCAGCGTACTAGCGGGGGGTTTGATAGATACGCAGTATTTT.